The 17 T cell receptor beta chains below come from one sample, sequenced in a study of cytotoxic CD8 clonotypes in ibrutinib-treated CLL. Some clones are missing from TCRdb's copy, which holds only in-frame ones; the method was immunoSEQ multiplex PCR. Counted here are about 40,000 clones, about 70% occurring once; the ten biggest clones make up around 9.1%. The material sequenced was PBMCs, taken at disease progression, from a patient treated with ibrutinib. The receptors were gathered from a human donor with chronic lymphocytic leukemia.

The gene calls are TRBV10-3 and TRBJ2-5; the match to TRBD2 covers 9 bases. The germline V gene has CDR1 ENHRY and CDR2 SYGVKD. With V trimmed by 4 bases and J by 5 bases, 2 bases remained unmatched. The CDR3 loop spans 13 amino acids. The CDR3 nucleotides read TGTGCCATCAGTGCCGCGGGGGGGGAGACCCAGTACTTC. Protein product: CAISAAGGETQYF.

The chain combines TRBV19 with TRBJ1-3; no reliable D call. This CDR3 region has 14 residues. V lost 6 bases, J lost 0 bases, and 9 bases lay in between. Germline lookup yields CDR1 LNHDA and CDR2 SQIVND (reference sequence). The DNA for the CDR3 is TGTGCCAGTAGCAGGCCGAGCTCTGGAAACACCATATATTTT. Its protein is CASSRPSSGNTIYF.

The CDR3 sequence is CASSLGEGPNQPQHF. The CDR3, as DNA: TGCGCCAGCAGCTTGGGAGAGGGCCCCAATCAGCCCCAGCATTTT. V and J are TRBV5-1 and TRBJ1-5; D not resolved. V dropped 0 bases and J dropped 3 bases, with 10 bases sitting between them. CDR3 size: 15 residues. CDR1 and CDR2 from the germline V gene are SGHRS and YFSETQ.

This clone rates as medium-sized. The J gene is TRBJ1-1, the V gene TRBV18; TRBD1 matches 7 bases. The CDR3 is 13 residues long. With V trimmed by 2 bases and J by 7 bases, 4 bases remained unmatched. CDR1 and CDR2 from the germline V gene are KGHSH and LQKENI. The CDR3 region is CASSPAAGGEAFF. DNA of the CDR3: TGTGCCAGCTCACCAGCGGCAGGGGGTGAAGCTTTCTTT.

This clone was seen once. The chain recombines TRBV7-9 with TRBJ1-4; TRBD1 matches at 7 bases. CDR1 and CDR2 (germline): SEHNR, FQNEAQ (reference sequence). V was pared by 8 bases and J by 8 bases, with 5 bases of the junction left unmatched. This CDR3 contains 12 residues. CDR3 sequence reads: CASRDSEEKLFF. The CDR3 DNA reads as TGTGCCAGCCGGGACAGCGAAGAAAAACTGTTTTTT.

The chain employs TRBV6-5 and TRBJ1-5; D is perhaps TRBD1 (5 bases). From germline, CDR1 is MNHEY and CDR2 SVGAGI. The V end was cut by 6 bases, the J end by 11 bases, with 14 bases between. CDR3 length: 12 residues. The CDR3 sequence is CASSLGGGAQHF. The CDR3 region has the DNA TGTGCCAGCAGCCTTGGGGGGGGAGCCCAGCATTTT.

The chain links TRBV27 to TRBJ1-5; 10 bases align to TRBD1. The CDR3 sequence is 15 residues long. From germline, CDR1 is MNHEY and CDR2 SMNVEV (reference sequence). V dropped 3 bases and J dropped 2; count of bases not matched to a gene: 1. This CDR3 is CASSFGTGGNQPQHF. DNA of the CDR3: TGTGCCAGCAGTTTCGGGACAGGGGGCAATCAGCCCCAGCATTTT.

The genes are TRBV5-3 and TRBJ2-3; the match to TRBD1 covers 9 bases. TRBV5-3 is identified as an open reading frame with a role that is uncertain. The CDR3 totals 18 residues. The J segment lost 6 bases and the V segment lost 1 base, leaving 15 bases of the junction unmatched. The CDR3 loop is CARSLNGDRVGCRDTQYF. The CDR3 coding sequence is TGTGCCAGAAGCTTGAACGGGGACAGGGTCGGCTGCAGGGATACGCAGTATTTT.

The CDR3 here is CARVSTQGAPQAQPQHF. Here the CDR3 DNA reads TGTGCCAGAGTCTCAACTCAGGGGGCCCCTCAGGCTCAGCCCCAGCATTTT. The V call is TRBV19, the J call TRBJ1-5; 8 bases line up with TRBD1. The CDR3 totals 17 residues. Looked up from germline, CDR1 is LNHDA and CDR2 is SQIVND (reference sequence). Unmatched junction bases numbered 19, after V lost 9 bases and J lost 6 bases.

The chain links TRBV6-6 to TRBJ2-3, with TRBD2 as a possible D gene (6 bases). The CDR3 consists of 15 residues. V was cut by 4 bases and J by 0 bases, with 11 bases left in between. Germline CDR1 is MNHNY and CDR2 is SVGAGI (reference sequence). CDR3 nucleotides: TGTGCCAGCAGTTGGGGCGGGGCTAGCACAGATACGCAGTATTTT. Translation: CASSWGGASTDTQYF.

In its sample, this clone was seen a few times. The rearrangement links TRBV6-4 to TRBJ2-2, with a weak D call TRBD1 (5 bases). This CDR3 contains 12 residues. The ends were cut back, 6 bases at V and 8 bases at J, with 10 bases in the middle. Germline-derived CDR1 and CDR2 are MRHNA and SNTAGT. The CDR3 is CASSQGSGELFF. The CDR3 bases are TGTGCCAGCAGCCAGGGTTCGGGGGAGCTGTTTTTT.

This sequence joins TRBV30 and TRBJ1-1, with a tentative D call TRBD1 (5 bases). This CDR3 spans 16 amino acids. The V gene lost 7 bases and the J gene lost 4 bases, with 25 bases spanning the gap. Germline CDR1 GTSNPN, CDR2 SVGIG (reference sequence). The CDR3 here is CAFRPGRYFSSTEAFF. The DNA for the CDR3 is TGTGCCTTCAGGCCGGGACGTTATTTCTCCAGCACTGAAGCTTTCTTT.

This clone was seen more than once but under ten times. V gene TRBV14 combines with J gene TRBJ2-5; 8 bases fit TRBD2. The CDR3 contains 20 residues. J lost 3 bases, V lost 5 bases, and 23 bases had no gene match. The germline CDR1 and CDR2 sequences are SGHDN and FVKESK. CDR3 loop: CASSSSGLESWPGGKETQYF. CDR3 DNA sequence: TGTGCCAGCAGCTCCTCGGGACTAGAGTCCTGGCCGGGAGGAAAAGAGACCCAGTACTTC.

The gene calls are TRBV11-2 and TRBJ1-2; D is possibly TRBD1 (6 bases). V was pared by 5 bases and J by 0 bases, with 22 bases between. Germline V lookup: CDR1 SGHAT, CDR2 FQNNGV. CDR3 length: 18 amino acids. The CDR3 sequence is CASSPGAGVEQSNYGYTF. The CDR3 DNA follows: TGTGCCAGCAGCCCGGGGGCAGGGGTCGAGCAATCTAACTATGGCTACACCTTC.

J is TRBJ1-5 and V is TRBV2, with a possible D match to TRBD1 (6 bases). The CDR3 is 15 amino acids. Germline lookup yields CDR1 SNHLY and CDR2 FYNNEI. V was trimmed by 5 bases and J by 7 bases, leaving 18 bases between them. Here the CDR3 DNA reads TGTGCCAGCAGTACAACGACGGGGAGGGGGCAGCCCCAGCATTTT. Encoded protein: CASSTTTGRGQPQHF.

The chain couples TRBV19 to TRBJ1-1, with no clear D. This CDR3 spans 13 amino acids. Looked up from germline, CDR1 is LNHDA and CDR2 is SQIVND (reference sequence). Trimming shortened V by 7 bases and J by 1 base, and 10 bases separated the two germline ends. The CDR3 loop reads CASTMAANTEAFF. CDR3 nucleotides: TGTGCCAGTACCATGGCGGCGAACACTGAAGCTTTCTTT.

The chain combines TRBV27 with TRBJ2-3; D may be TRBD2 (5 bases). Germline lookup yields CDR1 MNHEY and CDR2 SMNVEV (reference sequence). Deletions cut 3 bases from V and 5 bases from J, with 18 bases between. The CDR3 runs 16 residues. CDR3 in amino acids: CASSLGVTHSGDTQYF. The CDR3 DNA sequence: TGTGCCAGCAGTTTGGGAGTGACCCACAGTGGAGATACGCAGTATTTT.